This TCR beta chain originates from a study of T-cell reconstitution after alpha-beta-depleted transplantation in children. Overall study findings and caveats: TCRbeta diversity was high at day 60 in some patients (a result of surviving recipient T cells and thymic progenitors). T-cell counts and diversity at one year post-transplant came mainly from newly produced T cells.

This CDR3 has 11 residues. CDR1 is MDHEN, CDR2 SYDVKM, per germline. V was pared by 8 bases and J by 4 bases, with 8 bases between. Unique molecular identifiers were incorporated when the TCRbeta library was constructed. One entry per CDR3 protein, called by TCRdb with MiXCR from the PCR reads. Of around 450,000 distinct CDR3 sequences listed, roughly a tenth are singletons. This clonotype was detected many times. Its antigen is unidentified. The sample was PBMCs, taken before TCRalphabeta/CD19-depleted stem cell transplant. V is TRBV28 and J is TRBJ2-5; tentatively, D is TRBD2 (5 bases). The TCR was taken from a child aged 2-15 years with inherited bone marrow failure, due to receive a stem cell transplant. CDR3 residues: CASGGGETQYF. CDR3 DNA sequence: TGTGCCAGCGGAGGAGGAGAGACCCAGTACTTC. The whole variable domain, remainder taken from reference TRBV28 and TRBJ2-5, is DVKVTQSSRYLVKRTGEKVFLECVQDMDHENMFWYRQDPGLGLRLIYFSYDVKMKEKGDIPEGYSVSREKKERFSLILESASTNQTSMYLCASGGGETQYFGPGTRLLVL.